This T cell receptor (beta chain) is drawn from a study of shared clonotypes between healthy human individuals. Background on the study: Researchers assigned three CD4 naive, three CD4 memory, two CD8 naive and one CD8 memory plate to each donor. Study-wide points: Rarefaction revealed incomplete sorted-subset sequencing despite large depth. Several donors held roughly 5% of naive CD4 clonotypes in common.

Clones were read by immunoSEQ multiplex PCR, and TCRdb kept only the in-frame ones, dropping some. The repertoire holds roughly 2,300,000 clones, with about 90% as singletons. Germline V gene data show CDR1 as LNHNV and CDR2 as YYDKDF (reference sequence). V lost 5 bases to trimming and J lost 0 bases; unmatched junction nucleotides: 6. The CDR3 is made up of 16 amino acids. A note on this clone: The antigen is unknown.

This sequence originates from a man between 18 and 29 years old in good health. Some clones in this sample may be carry-over from other donors' samples. The sequenced sample was naive CD4+ T cells from PBMCs. Subset given: CD45RA+ positively selected. The V call is TRBV15, the J call TRBJ2-2; 7 bases line up with TRBD1. Written as DNA, the CDR3 is TGTGCCACCAGCCTGCTGGGACAGCCGAACACCGGGGAGCTGTTTTTT. Translated: CATSLLGQPNTGELFF.